Listed below are T cell receptor beta chains from one sample, sequenced in a study of molecular identifiers for immune sequencing clone quantification. TCRdb passed the PCR reads through MiXCR, listing each CDR3 protein once. The table lists about 510,000 distinct CDR3 sequences, under 30% of them singletons, with roughly 0.79% in the top ten. Sequenced: naive CD8+ T cells from blood, with Jurkat cell RNA spiked in. These receptors were taken from a human donor in good health. Some libraries in this study had Jurkat cell RNA spiked in. CDR3s include the opening cysteine and the closing phenylalanine or tryptophan.

CDR3	length	J	V
CSVEVGARYEQYF	13	TRBJ2-7	TRBV29-1
CASRAGLNTGELFF	14	TRBJ2-2	TRBV19
CSASLQLTPEQYF	13	TRBJ2-7	TRBV20-1
CASSLDSRLLGEQYF	15	TRBJ2-7	TRBV7-2
CASSFRGGARAFF	13	TRBJ1-1	TRBV28
CASSSLAGRTEAFF	14	TRBJ1-1	TRBV7-8
CASSPFIYTEAFF	13	TRBJ1-1	TRBV6-2/TRBV6-3
CASSTGLAGYNEQFF	15	TRBJ2-1	TRBV5-1
CVSSHVKQGNEQFF	14	TRBJ2-1	TRBV4-1
CASSTRQGFHEQYF	14	TRBJ2-7	TRBV27
CASRGRQGMGTEAFF	15	TRBJ1-1	TRBV27
CASTGENTEAFF	12	TRBJ1-1	TRBV7-9
CATRTVPSTDTQYF	14	TRBJ2-3	TRBV6-6
CASSYISGNEQFF	13	TRBJ2-1	TRBV6-5
CASSYPWGTSGDNEQFF	17	TRBJ2-1	TRBV6-2/TRBV6-3
CSVPPSDLGRFEQFF	15	TRBJ2-1	TRBV29-1
CASSLRQGAYNEQFF	15	TRBJ2-1	TRBV9
CASSPSGTSGTDTQYF	16	TRBJ2-3	TRBV11-3
CASSFASQPGTEAFF	15	TRBJ1-1	TRBV5-5
CAISEFSGGANEQFF	15	TRBJ2-1	TRBV10-3
CASREWAHSGNTIYF	15	TRBJ1-3	TRBV28
CASSDNLISYEQYF	14	TRBJ2-7	TRBV12-3/TRBV12-4
CASSLGGADEKLFF	14	TRBJ1-4	TRBV7-9
CASSLATVGTEAFF	14	TRBJ1-1	TRBV28
CASTTPGVSSSNIQYF	16	TRBJ2-4	TRBV12-3/TRBV12-4
CASSEIWGKGKNIQYF	16	TRBJ2-4	TRBV2
CASSSKGATEAFF	13	TRBJ1-1	TRBV7-6
CASSQETAQGDDYGYTF	17	TRBJ1-2	TRBV4-3
CASRRDGPTQTDTQYF	16	TRBJ2-3	TRBV19
CASSSSGVYEQYF	13	TRBJ2-7	TRBV27
CASSEDRVSTDTQYF	15	TRBJ2-3	TRBV5-4
CASSLDRQGWGFTDTQYF	18	TRBJ2-3	TRBV11-2
CASSLADRVVKIYNEQFF	18	TRBJ2-1	TRBV7-2
CAGSLHEGPNSPLHF	15	TRBJ1-6	TRBV7-9
CASSAGAGELFF	12	TRBJ2-2	TRBV7-6
CASSQDRILGGSHEQYF	17	TRBJ2-7	TRBV4-3
CASRGRGNEQYF	12	TRBJ2-7	TRBV2
CASSPQDLYGEQYF	14	TRBJ2-7	TRBV12-3/TRBV12-4
CSARGRVVVATDTQYF	16	TRBJ2-3	TRBV20-1
CASSFKGPYEQYF	13	TRBJ2-7	TRBV13
CSARDRLAGDHEQHF	15	TRBJ2-7	TRBV20-1
CASSLATGGTYNEQFF	16	TRBJ2-1	TRBV7-9
CASSQVGQSQETQYF	15	TRBJ2-5	TRBV14
CAWSTGRVGTEAFF	14	TRBJ1-1	TRBV30
CASSNRDFRRPVF	13	TRBJ2-1	TRBV21-1
CASSLAETTNEQFF	14	TRBJ2-1	TRBV7-9
CASSSGTKNGELFF	14	TRBJ2-2	TRBV7-3
CASSPTGQTPYEQYF	15	TRBJ2-7	TRBV28
CASSLIGSSYNEQFF	15	TRBJ2-1	TRBV7-6
CATSDTNYPTGGGNQPQHF	19	TRBJ1-5	TRBV24-1
CASSYGKVYQVHF	13	TRBJ1-6	TRBV6-2/TRBV6-3
CASAEGNTIYF	11	TRBJ1-3	TRBV13
CASSEGPRGTGLTDTQYF	18	TRBJ2-3	TRBV2
CSVEQGANTGELFF	14	TRBJ2-2	TRBV29-1